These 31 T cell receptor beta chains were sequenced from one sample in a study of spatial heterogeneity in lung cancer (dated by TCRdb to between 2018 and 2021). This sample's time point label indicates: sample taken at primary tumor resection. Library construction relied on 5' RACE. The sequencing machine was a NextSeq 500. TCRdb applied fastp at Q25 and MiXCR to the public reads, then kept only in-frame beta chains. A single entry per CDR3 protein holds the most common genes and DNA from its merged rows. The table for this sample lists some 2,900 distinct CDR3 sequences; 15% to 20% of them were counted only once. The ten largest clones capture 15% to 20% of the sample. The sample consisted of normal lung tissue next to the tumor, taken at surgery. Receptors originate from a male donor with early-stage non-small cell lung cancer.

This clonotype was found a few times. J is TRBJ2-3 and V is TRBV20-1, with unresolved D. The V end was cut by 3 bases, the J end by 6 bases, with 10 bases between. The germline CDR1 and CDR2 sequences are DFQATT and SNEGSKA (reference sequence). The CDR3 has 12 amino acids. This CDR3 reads CSASIGFDTQYF. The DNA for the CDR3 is TGCAGTGCTAGTATTGGGTTTGATACGCAGTATTTT.

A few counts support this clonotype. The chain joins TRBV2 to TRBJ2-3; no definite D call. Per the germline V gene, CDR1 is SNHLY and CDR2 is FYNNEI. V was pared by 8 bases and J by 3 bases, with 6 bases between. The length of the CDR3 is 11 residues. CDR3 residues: CASYGTDTQYF. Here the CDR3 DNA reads TGTGCCAGCTACGGAACAGATACGCAGTATTTT.

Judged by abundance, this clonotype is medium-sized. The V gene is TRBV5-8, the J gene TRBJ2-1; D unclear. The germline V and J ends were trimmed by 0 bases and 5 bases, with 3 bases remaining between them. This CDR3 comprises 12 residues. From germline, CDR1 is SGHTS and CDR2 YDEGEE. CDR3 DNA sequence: TGTGCCAGCAGCTTGGGCGACAATGAGCAGTTCTTC. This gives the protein CASSLGDNEQFF.

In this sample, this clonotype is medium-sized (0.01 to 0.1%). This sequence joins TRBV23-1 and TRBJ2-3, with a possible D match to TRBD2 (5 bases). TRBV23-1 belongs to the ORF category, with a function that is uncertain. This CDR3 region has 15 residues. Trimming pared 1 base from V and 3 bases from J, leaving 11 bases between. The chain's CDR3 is CASSQYPDCTDTQYF. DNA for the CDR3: TGCGCCAGCAGTCAATATCCGGACTGTACAGATACGCAGTATTTT.

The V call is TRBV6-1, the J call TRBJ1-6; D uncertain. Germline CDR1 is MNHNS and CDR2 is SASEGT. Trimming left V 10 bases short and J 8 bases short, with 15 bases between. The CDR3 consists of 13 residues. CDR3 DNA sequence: TGTGCCACCCTACTTTCCCTGGATTCACCCCTCCACTTT. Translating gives CATLLSLDSPLHF.

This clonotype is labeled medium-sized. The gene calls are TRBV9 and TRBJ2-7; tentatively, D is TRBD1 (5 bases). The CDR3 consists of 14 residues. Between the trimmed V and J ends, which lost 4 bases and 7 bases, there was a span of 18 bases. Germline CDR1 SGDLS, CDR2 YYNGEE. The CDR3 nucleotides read TGTGCCAGCAGCCCGAGCTACAGGTTACGGGAGCAGTACTTC. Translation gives CASSPSYRLREQYF.

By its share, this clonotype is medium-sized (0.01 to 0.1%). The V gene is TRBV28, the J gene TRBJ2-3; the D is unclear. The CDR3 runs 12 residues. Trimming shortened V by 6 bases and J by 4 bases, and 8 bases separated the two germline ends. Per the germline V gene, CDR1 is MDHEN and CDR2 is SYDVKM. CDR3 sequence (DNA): TGTGCCAGCAGCCTTGGGGCAGATACGCAGTATTTT. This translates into CASSLGADTQYF.

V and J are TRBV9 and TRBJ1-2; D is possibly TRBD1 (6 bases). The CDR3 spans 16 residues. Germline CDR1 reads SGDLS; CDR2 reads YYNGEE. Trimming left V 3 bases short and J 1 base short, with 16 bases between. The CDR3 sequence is CASSAADRAVNYGYTF. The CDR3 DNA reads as TGTGCCAGCAGCGCTGCGGACAGAGCTGTTAACTATGGCTACACCTTC.

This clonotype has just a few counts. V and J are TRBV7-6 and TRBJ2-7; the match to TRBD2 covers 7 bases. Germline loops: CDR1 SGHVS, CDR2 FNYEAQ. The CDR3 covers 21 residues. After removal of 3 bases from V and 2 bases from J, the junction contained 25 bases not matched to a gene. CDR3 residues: CASSFVALPRGEPAGTYEQYF. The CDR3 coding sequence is TGTGCCAGCAGCTTCGTGGCCCTACCTCGGGGGGAACCAGCGGGGACCTACGAGCAGTACTTC.

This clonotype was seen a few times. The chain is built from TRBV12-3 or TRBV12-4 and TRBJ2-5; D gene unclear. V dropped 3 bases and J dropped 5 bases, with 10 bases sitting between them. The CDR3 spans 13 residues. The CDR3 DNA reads TGTGCCAGCAGTTTTTTGGACCGGGAGACCCAGTACTTC. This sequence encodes CASSFLDRETQYF.

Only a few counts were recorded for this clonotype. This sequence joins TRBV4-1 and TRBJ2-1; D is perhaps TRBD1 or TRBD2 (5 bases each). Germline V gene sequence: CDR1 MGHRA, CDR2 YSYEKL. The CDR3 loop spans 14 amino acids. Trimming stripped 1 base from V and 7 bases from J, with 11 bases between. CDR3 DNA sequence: TGCGCCAGCAGCCAAGTTGGCGAGGGGAATGAGCAGTTCTTC. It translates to CASSQVGEGNEQFF.

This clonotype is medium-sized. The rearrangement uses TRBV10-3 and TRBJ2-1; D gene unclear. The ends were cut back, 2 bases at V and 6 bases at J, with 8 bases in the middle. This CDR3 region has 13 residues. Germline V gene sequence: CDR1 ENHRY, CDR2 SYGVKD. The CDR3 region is CAISEGRSNEQFF. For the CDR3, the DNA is TGTGCCATCAGTGAGGGACGTTCCAATGAGCAGTTCTTC.

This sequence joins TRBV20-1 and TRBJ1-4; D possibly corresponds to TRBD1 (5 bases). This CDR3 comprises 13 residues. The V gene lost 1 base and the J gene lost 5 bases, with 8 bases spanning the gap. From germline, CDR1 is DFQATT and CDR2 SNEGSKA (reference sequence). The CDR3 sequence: CSARGTSNEKLFF. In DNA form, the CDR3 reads TGCAGTGCTAGAGGGACATCAAATGAAAAACTGTTTTTT.

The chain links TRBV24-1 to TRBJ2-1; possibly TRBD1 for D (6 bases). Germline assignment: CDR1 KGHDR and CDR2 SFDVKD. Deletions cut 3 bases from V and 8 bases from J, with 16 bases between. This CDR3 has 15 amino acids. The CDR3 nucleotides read TGTGCCACCAGTGATCGAGGGGGAAGCACCCATGAGCAGTTCTTC. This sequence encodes CATSDRGGSTHEQFF.

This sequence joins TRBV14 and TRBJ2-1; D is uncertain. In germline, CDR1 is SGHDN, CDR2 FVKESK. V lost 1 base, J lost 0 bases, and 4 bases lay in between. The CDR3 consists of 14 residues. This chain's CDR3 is CASSQASSYNEQFF. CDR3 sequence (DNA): TGTGCCAGCAGCCAAGCAAGCTCCTACAATGAGCAGTTCTTC.

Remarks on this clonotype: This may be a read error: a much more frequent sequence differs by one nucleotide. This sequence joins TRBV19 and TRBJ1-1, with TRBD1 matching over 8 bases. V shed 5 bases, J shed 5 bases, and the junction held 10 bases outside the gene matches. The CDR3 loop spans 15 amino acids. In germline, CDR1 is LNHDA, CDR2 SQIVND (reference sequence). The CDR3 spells CASSPSQGVGTEAFF. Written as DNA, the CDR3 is TGTGCCAGTAGTCCTTCACAGGGGGTGGGGACTGAAGCTTTCTTT.

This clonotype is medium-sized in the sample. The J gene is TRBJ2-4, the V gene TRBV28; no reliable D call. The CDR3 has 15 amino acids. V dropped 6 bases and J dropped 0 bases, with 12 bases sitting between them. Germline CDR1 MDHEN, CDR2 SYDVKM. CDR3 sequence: CASRPSLRAKNIQYF. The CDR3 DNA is TGTGCCAGCAGACCTTCTTTGAGAGCCAAAAACATTCAGTACTTC.

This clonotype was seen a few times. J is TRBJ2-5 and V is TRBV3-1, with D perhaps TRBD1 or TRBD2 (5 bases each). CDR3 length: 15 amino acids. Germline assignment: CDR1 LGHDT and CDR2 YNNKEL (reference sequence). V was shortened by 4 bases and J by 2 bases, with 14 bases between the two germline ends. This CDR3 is CASSLHPGAQETQYF. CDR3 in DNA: TGTGCCAGCAGCCTTCATCCCGGGGCACAAGAGACCCAGTACTTC.

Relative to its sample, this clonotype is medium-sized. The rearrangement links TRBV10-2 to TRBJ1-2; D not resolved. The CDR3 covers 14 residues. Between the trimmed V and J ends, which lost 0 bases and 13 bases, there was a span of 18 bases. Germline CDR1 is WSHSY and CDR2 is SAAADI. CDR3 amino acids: CASSESDGSVGVTF. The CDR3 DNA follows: TGCGCCAGCAGTGAGTCGGACGGTTCGGTAGGAGTCACCTTC.

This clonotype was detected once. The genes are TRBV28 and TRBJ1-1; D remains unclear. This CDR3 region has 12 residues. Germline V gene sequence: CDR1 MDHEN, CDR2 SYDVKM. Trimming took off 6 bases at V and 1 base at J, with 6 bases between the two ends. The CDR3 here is CASSNPNTEAFF. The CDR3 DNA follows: TGTGCCAGCAGCAATCCGAACACTGAAGCTTTCTTT.

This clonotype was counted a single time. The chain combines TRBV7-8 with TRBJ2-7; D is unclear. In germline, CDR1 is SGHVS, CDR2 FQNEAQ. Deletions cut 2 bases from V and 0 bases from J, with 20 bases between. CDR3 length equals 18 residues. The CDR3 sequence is CASSLFRSLDWYSYEQYF. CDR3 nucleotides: TGTGCCAGCAGCTTATTTCGGAGCCTGGATTGGTACTCCTACGAGCAGTACTTC.

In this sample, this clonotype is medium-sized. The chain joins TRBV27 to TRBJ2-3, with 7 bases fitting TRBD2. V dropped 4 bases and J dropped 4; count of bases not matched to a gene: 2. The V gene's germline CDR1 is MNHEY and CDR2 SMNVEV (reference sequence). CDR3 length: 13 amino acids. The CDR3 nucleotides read TGTGCCAGCAGTTGGGGGGGGGCAGATACGCAGTATTTT. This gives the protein CASSWGGADTQYF.

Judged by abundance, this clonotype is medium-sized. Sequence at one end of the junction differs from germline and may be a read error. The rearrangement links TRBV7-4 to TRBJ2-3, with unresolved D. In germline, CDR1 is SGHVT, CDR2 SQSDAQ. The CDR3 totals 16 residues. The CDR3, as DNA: TGTGCCAACAGCTTATCCAACGGCCCGAACACAGATACGCAGTATTTT. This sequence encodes CANSLSNGPNTDTQYF. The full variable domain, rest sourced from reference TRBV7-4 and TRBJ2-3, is GAGVSQSPRYKVAKRGRDVALRCDSISGHVTLYWYRQTLGQGSEVLTYSQSDAQRDKSGRPSGRFSAERPERSVSTLKIQRTEQGDSAVYLCANSLSNGPNTDTQYFGPGTRLTVL.

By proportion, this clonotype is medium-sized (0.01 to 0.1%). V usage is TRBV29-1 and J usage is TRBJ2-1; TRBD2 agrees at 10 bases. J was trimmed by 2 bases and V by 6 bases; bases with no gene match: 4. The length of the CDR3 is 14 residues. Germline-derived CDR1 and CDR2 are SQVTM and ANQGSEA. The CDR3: CSVTSGDTYNEQFF. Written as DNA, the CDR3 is TGCAGCGTCACTAGCGGGGACACCTACAATGAGCAGTTCTTC.

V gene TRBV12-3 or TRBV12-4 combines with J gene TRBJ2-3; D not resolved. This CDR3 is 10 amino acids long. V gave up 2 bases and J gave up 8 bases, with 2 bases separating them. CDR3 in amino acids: CASSLSTQYF. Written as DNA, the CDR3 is TGTGCCAGCAGTTTAAGTACGCAGTATTTT.

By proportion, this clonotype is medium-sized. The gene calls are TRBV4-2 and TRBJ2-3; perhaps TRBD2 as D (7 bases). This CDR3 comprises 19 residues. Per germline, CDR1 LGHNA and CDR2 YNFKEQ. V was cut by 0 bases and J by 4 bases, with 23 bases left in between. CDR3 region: CASSQDIRLGGGRADTQYF. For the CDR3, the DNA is TGTGCCAGCAGCCAAGATATCCGGTTGGGGGGGGGCCGCGCAGATACGCAGTATTTT.

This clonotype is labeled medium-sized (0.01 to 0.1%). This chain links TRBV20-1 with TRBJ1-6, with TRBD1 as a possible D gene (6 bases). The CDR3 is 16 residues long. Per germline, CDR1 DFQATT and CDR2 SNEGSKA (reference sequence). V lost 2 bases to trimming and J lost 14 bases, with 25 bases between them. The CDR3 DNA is TGCAGTGCTAGAAGGGTCACGGGCTCGGACAGCCTAGCCCTCCACTTT. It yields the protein CSARRVTGSDSLALHF.

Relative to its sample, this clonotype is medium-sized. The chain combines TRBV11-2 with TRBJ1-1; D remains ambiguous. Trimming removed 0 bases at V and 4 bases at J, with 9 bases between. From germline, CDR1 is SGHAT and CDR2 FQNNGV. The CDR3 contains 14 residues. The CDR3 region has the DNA TGTGCCAGCAGCTTAGAGGGCGGAGTCACTGAAGCTTTCTTT. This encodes CASSLEGGVTEAFF.

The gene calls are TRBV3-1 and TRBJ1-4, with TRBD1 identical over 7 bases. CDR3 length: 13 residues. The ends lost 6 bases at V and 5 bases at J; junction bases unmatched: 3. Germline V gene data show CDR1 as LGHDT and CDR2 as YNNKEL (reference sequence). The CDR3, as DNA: TGTGCCAGCAGAGGGGGACAGAATGAAAAACTGTTTTTT. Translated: CASRGGQNEKLFF. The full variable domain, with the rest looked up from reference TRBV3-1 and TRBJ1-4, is DTAVSQTPKYLVTQMGNDKSIKCEQNLGHDTMYWYKQDSKKFLKIMFSYNNKELIINETVPNRFSPKSPDKAHLNLHINSLELGDSAVYFCASRGGQNEKLFFGSGTQLSVL.

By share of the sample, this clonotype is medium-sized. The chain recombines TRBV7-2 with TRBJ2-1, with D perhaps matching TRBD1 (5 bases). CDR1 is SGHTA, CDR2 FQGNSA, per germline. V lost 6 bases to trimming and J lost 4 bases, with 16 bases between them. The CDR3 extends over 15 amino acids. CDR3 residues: CASRSDKSAYNEQFF. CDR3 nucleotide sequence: TGTGCCAGCAGGTCGGACAAGTCGGCATACAATGAGCAGTTCTTC.

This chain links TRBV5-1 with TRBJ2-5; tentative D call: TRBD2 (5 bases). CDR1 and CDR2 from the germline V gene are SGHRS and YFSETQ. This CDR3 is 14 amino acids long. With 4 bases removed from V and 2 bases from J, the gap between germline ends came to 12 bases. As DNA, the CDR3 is TGCGCCAGCAGCCCCCAGCCGGGACAAGAGACCCAGTACTTC. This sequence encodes CASSPQPGQETQYF.